This T cell receptor (beta chain) was profiled in a study of T cells after yellow fever vaccination. Study overall: SMART-Seq v4 Ultra Low Input prepared the low-cell-number fractions. Findings and limits, study-wide: Post-booster reappearance was seen for most primary-vaccination clones (around 96% CD4, 80% to 90% CD8).

V gave up 0 bases and J gave up 3 bases, with 12 bases separating them. This CDR3 has 15 residues. Germline CDR1 and CDR2: MNHEY and SMNVEV (reference sequence). This clonotype was found a few times. The antigen is not known. TCR cDNA, made by 5'RACE template switching, carried an added universal primer site and UMIs. MiXCR was run by TCRdb on the 5' RACE reads, yielding one entry per CDR3 protein. Here the sample spans 350,000 to 550,000 distinct CDR3 sequences, about 19% being singletons. The material sequenced was PBMCs, taken before the yellow fever booster vaccination. This chain connects TRBV27 to TRBJ2-7; D possibly corresponds to TRBD2 (6 bases). The sequence came from a man between 18 and 29 years old who received the YFV17D yellow fever vaccine. The CDR3: CASSLSSGAGYEQYV. The CDR3 DNA reads as TGTGCCAGCAGTTTATCCTCGGGAGCGGGCTACGAGCAGTACGTC.